This T cell receptor (beta chain) stems from a study of T cell changes during pregnancy in multiple sclerosis. Repertoires were generated with immunoSEQ multiplex PCR, while TCRdb's copy carries only in-frame clones and drops some. The table lists about 36,000 clones, 91% of them singletons. This CDR3 region has 15 residues. CDR1 and CDR2 from the germline V gene are MNHNS and SASEGT. V lost 2 bases and J 5 bases, leaving 12 bases between the germline ends. Only one count was recorded for this clone. This clonotype originated in a female donor in good health, enrolled as a control in a pregnancy study. The J gene is TRBJ2-2, the V gene TRBV6-1; tentative D call: TRBD1 (5 bases). Sequencing used CD4+ T cells from peripheral blood mononuclear cells, obtained in the second trimester of pregnancy. CDR3 amino acids: CASSELGQETGELFF. The CDR3 coding sequence is TGTGCCAGCAGTGAACTAGGACAAGAAACCGGGGAGCTGTTTTTT.